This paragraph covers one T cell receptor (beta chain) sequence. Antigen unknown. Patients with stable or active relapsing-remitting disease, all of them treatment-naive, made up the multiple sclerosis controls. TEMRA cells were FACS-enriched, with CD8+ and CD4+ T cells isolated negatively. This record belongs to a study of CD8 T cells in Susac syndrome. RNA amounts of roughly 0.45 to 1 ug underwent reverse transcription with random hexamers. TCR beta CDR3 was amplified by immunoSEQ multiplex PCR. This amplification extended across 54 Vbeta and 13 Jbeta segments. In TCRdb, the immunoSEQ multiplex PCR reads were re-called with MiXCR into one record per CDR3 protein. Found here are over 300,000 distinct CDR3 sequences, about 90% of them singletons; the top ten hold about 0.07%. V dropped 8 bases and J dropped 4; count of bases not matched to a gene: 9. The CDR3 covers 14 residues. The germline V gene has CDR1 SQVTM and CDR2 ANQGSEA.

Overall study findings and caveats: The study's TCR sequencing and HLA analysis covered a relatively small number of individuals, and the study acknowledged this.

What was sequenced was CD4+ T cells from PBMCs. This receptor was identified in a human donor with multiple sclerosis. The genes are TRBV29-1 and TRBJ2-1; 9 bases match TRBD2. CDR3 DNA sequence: TGCAGCTCCCGTGTGACTAGCGGATACAATGAGCAGTTCTTC. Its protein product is CSSRVTSGYNEQFF.